This T cell receptor beta chain was recorded in a study of cytomegalovirus exposure and HLA in healthy donors. Study-wide findings and caveats: Rarity characterized most TCR sequences, yet some public TCRs appeared in many donors. Because they were indistinguishable, some V segments, including TRBV6-2 and TRBV6-3, were excluded.

Remarks on this clone: Its antigen remains unknown.

The study ran its PCR with 60 Vbeta and 13 Jbeta primers. Sequencing used immunoSEQ multiplex PCR; TCRdb keeps in-frame clones, though not all of them. The sample has hundreds of thousands of clones; around 89% are singletons. V dropped 1 base and J dropped 6 bases, with 10 bases sitting between them. The CDR3 length is 13 residues. Germline V gene data show CDR1 as SGHNT and CDR2 as YYREEE (reference sequence). The sequenced sample was PBMCs. The receptor's source is a young woman in good health and CMV-seronegative. The V and J genes are TRBV5-4 and TRBJ1-1; TRBD1 is a possible D gene (6 bases). CDR3 residues: CASSLYRVPEAFF. CDR3 DNA sequence: TGTGCCAGCAGCTTGTACAGGGTCCCTGAAGCTTTCTTT.